A single sample is the source of the 12 T cell receptor beta chains below, sequenced in a study of T cells in localized non-small cell lung cancer. The assay was immunoSEQ multiplex PCR, and TCRdb's table has in-frame clones only and misses some. The sample yields around 22,000 clones, approximately 89% seen once. The source was peripheral blood mononuclear cells, collected before any cancer treatment. The receptors were sampled from a woman aged 35 to 69 with stage III lung adenocarcinoma.

V gene TRBV5-1 combines with J gene TRBJ2-1, with D tentatively TRBD1 or TRBD2 (5 bases each). Germline-derived CDR1 and CDR2 are SGHRS and YFSETQ. CDR3 length: 15 residues. The V end was cut by 5 bases, the J end by 0 bases, with 12 bases between. For the CDR3, the DNA is TGCGCCAGCAGAGAGGGGCTCAGCTCCTACAATGAGCAGTTCTTC. It is translated as CASREGLSSYNEQFF.

This chain uses TRBV2 with TRBJ2-1, with 8 bases lining up with TRBD2. CDR1 is SNHLY and CDR2 is FYNNEI in the germline V gene. V lost 1 base and J lost 15; bases outside the gene matches: 8. This CDR3 comprises 13 residues. CDR3 sequence reads: CASSEVVIAGGFF. CDR3 DNA: TGTGCCAGCAGTGAAGTGGTGATTGCGGGGGGGTTCTTC.

The genes are TRBV5-1 and TRBJ2-2, with D perhaps matching TRBD2 (5 bases). Trimming left V 0 bases short and J 7 bases short, with 10 bases between. CDR3 size: 14 residues. Germline V gene data show CDR1 as SGHRS and CDR2 as YFSETQ. The CDR3 is CASSLGAGVGELFF. The DNA of the CDR3 is TGCGCCAGCAGCTTGGGAGCCGGGGTCGGGGAGCTGTTTTTT.

The chain links TRBV7-9 to TRBJ2-1, with TRBD2 matching over 9 bases. Germline lookup yields CDR1 SEHNR and CDR2 FQNEAQ (reference sequence). CDR3 length: 15 amino acids. Trimming cost V 5 bases and J 0 bases; bases outside gene matches: 2. The CDR3: CASSRSGSSYNEQFF. In DNA, the CDR3 is TGTGCCAGCAGCCGTAGCGGGAGCTCCTACAATGAGCAGTTCTTC.

The chain uses TRBV7-9 and TRBJ2-5; 11 bases line up with TRBD2. Germline-derived CDR1 and CDR2 are SEHNR and FQNEAQ (reference sequence). CDR3 length: 15 amino acids. V lost 5 bases, J lost 6 bases, and 8 bases stayed unmatched. The CDR3 DNA reads TGTGCCAGCAGCGTCGGACTAGCGGGCCTCCAGACCCAGTACTTC. This encodes CASSVGLAGLQTQYF.

This clone was counted a single time. The rearrangement links TRBV10-3 to TRBJ1-1, with D perhaps TRBD1 (6 bases). This CDR3 is 14 amino acids long. V lost 7 bases, J lost 8 bases, and 20 bases lay in between. Germline lookup yields CDR1 ENHRY and CDR2 SYGVKD. CDR3 nucleotides: TGTGCCATCAACCCGGGTCCAGGGGTATGGGAAGCTTTCTTT. It specifies CAINPGPGVWEAFF.

The rearrangement joins TRBV27 to TRBJ1-1, with D possibly TRBD1 on 6 matching bases. The V and J ends lost 4 bases and 1 base respectively, with 13 bases between them. There are 15 residues in the CDR3. In germline, CDR1 is MNHEY, CDR2 SMNVEV (reference sequence). CDR3 in DNA: TGTGCCAGCAGTTCGTCGGGGGCGAGGAACACTGAAGCTTTCTTT. Translating gives CASSSSGARNTEAFF.

The chain has TRBV5-1 and TRBJ1-4, with D maybe TRBD1 (6 bases). This CDR3 spans 15 amino acids. Germline V gene data show CDR1 as SGHRS and CDR2 as YFSETQ. The V and J ends lost 4 bases and 7 bases respectively, with 17 bases between them. The CDR3 here is CASSPGVGRGEKLFF. The CDR3 DNA is TGCGCCAGCAGCCCGGGGGTGGGCAGGGGTGAAAAACTGTTTTTT.

The chain carries TRBV6-4 and TRBJ1-2; D is unclear. V lost 0 bases and J lost 8, with 10 bases in between. Germline-derived CDR1 and CDR2 are MRHNA and SNTAGT. There are 13 residues in the CDR3. The CDR3: CASSDSEGYGYTF. DNA for the CDR3: TGTGCCAGCAGTGACTCGGAGGGATACGGCTACACCTTC.

In its sample, this clone was seen once. The rearrangement uses TRBV6-1 and TRBJ2-1; D might be TRBD1 (5 bases). V shed 1 base and J shed 4 bases, with 11 bases lying between them. The CDR3 has 15 amino acids. In germline, CDR1 is MNHNS, CDR2 SASEGT. CDR3 coding DNA: TGTGCCAGCAGTGAAGTGGCAGGGAAATACAATGAGCAGTTCTTC. Its protein is CASSEVAGKYNEQFF.

The CDR3 nucleotides are TGTGCCTGGAGTACGGGACACACAGATACGCAGTATTTT. Translation gives CAWSTGHTDTQYF. The V call is TRBV30, the J call TRBJ2-3; TRBD1 might be the D (6 bases). Germline CDR1 is GTSNPN and CDR2 is SVGIG (reference sequence). CDR3 size: 13 residues. Trimming took 2 bases from V and 2 from J, leaving 8 bases between them.

This rearrangement joins TRBV25-1 to TRBJ1-1; D unresolved. The germline gives CDR1 MGHDK, CDR2 SYGVNS. The V end lost 2 bases, the J end lost 2 bases, and 15 bases lay between the germline ends. The length of the CDR3 is 16 residues. The CDR3 region has the DNA TGTGCCAGCAGTGAACTGGCCCCGGGCACCAACACTGAAGCTTTCTTT. It is translated as CASSELAPGTNTEAFF.